Below, 32 T cell receptor beta chains from the same sample are listed, as sequenced in a study of blood T cells in healthy people across ages. The second PCR ran about 6 to 12 cycles with a sample-barcoded 5' primer and J-beta primers. From the 5' RACE reads, TCRdb called clonotypes with MiXCR, one entry per CDR3 protein. This table holds over 600,000 distinct CDR3 sequences, roughly 20% found once. The specimen was blood. Every receptor here comes from a man between 65 and 85 years old in good health.

This clonotype was recorded a few times. V and J are TRBV7-9 and TRBJ2-5; no firm D call. The CDR3 length is 13 residues. Trimming pared 5 bases from V and 6 bases from J, leaving 13 bases between. Germline V CDR1 and CDR2: SEHNR, FQNEAQ (reference sequence). In DNA form, the CDR3 reads TGTGCCAGCAGCCCATGGTCGTTGAAGACCCAGTACTTC. Protein product: CASSPWSLKTQYF. Full variable domain (remainder filled in from reference TRBV7-9 and TRBJ2-5): DTGVSQNPRHKITKRGQNVTFRCDPISEHNRLYWYRQTLGQGPEFLTYFQNEAQLEKSRLLSDRFSAERPKGSFSTLEIQRTEQGDSAMYLCASSPWSLKTQYFGPGTRLLVL.

This clonotype was observed at least ten times. V is TRBV13 and J is TRBJ2-1; D not resolved. Germline loops: CDR1 PRHDT, CDR2 FYEKMQ (reference sequence). V was cut by 0 bases and J by 3 bases, with 6 bases left in between. The length of the CDR3 is 14 residues. The DNA of the CDR3 is TGTGCCAGCAGCTTAGGCTACAGCTACAATGAGCAGTTCTTC. Protein sequence: CASSLGYSYNEQFF.

This clonotype was detected a few times. The CDR3 sequence is CASSSPRLTGDSYNEQFF. DNA of the CDR3: TGTGCCAGCAGTTCCCCGAGACTAACGGGAGACTCGTACAATGAGCAGTTCTTC. The gene calls are TRBV28 and TRBJ2-1, with D tentatively TRBD2 (6 bases). This CDR3 is built from 18 residues. V was shortened by 4 bases and J by 4 bases, with 23 bases between the two germline ends. CDR1 is MDHEN, CDR2 SYDVKM, per germline.

This chain links TRBV20-1 with TRBJ1-5; TRBD1 might be the D (6 bases). Germline V CDR1 and CDR2: DFQATT, SNEGSKA (reference sequence). V lost 1 base, J lost 3 bases, and 10 bases lay in between. CDR3 length equals 14 residues. The CDR3 spells CSARAGTINQPQHF. CDR3 DNA: TGCAGTGCTAGAGCTGGGACAATCAATCAGCCCCAGCATTTT.

J is TRBJ2-7 and V is TRBV20-1, with 7 bases that match TRBD1. V lost 6 bases and J lost 3; bases outside the gene matches: 11. This CDR3 region has 14 residues. CDR1 is DFQATT, CDR2 SNEGSKA, per germline (reference sequence). DNA of the CDR3: TGCAGTGCCGAACAGGGGTTACTAAACTACGAGCAGTACTTC. It codes for CSAEQGLLNYEQYF.

The sample holds a few counts of this clonotype. This chain uses TRBV27 with TRBJ2-1; D may be TRBD1 (5 bases). CDR3 length equals 15 residues. V dropped 9 bases and J dropped 2 bases, with 17 bases sitting between them. Germline CDR1 and CDR2: MNHEY and SMNVEV (reference sequence). The CDR3 protein is CASQVVAGPYNEQFF. DNA of the CDR3: TGTGCCAGTCAAGTGGTGGCAGGGCCCTACAATGAGCAGTTCTTC.

This clonotype was picked up many times. The V and J genes are TRBV29-1 and TRBJ1-3, with TRBD1 as a possible D gene (5 bases). V was clipped by 4 bases and J by 4 bases, with 11 bases between them. The CDR3 extends over 13 amino acids. Germline CDR1 is SQVTM and CDR2 is ANQGSEA. The CDR3 DNA sequence: TGCAGCGTTGTAGCGGGGGACGGAAACACCATATATTTT. It encodes CSVVAGDGNTIYF.

This chain links TRBV5-1 with TRBJ1-2; D unresolved. V gave up 1 base and J gave up 4 bases, with 11 bases separating them. There are 14 residues in the CDR3. CDR1 and CDR2 from the germline V gene are SGHRS and YFSETQ. The CDR3 DNA reads as TGCGCCAGCAGCTTGCCGACTTCGGGCTATGGCTACACCTTC. Protein sequence: CASSLPTSGYGYTF.

The gene calls are TRBV3-1 and TRBJ2-1; D unresolved. The V and J ends lost 2 bases and 6 bases respectively, with 8 bases between them. This CDR3 has 13 residues. Germline CDR1 LGHDT, CDR2 YNNKEL (reference sequence). For the CDR3, the DNA is TGTGCCAGCAGCCAACAGAGGTTCAATGAGCAGTTCTTC. It codes for CASSQQRFNEQFF.

The chain uses TRBV6-2 or TRBV6-3 and TRBJ1-2; a weak D match, TRBD1 (5 bases). V lost 6 bases, J lost 4 bases, and 12 bases lay in between. Germline CDR1 MNHEY, CDR2 SVGEGT. This CDR3 has 13 amino acids. This chain's CDR3 is CASSSGPFYGYTF. The DNA of the CDR3 is TGTGCCAGCAGCTCGGGACCGTTCTATGGCTACACCTTC.

The chain uses TRBV5-1 and TRBJ1-4; D unresolved. The CDR3 consists of 15 residues. V lost 4 bases to trimming and J lost 1 base, with 11 bases between them. Germline V CDR1 and CDR2: SGHRS, YFSETQ. DNA of the CDR3: TGCGCCAGCAGCCCGGGGTGGGGAACTAATGAAAAACTGTTTTTT. It codes for CASSPGWGTNEKLFF.

A few counts support this clonotype. The V call is TRBV6-4, the J call TRBJ2-1, with 8 positions matching TRBD2. Judging by the DNA end, TRBJ2-7 fits better; the J call may be wrong. Germline CDR1 and CDR2: MRHNA and SNTAGT. There are 16 residues in the CDR3. The CDR3 loop reads CASSDRAGGPYNEQYF. The CDR3 nucleotides read TGTGCCAGCAGTGACAGGGCGGGAGGACCCTACAATGAGCAGTACTTC.

This clonotype was counted between two and nine times. One end of the junction does not line up with germline, which may come from a read error. V is TRBV5-1 and J is TRBJ2-3, with D unresolved. This CDR3 spans 14 amino acids. Germline V gene lookup returns CDR1 SGHRS and CDR2 YFSETQ. The CDR3 protein is CTSRTQTSTDTQYF. CDR3 in DNA: TGCACCAGTCGCACTCAAACCAGCACAGATACGCAGTATTTT.

This clonotype was detected ten times or more. V usage is TRBV10-2 and J usage is TRBJ2-5, with 7 bases fitting TRBD1. CDR3 length: 15 residues. Trimming cost V 5 bases and J 0 bases; bases outside gene matches: 6. Germline values: CDR1 WSHSY, CDR2 SAAADI. The DNA for the CDR3 is TGCGCCAGCAGTCTAAGGGACAGCTACCAAGAGACCCAGTACTTC. Protein: CASSLRDSYQETQYF.

This rearrangement joins TRBV9 to TRBJ2-5; the D gene is possibly TRBD1 (7 bases). Trimming removed 3 bases from V and 4 bases from J, with 16 bases in between. This CDR3 region has 15 residues. Germline assignment: CDR1 SGDLS and CDR2 YYNGEE. This CDR3 is CASSGPDRRGETQYF. The CDR3 nucleotides read TGTGCCAGCAGCGGCCCGGACAGGAGGGGAGAGACCCAGTACTTC.

On this clonotype itself: One end of the junction varies from germline; a read error may be responsible. The chain recombines TRBV3-1 with TRBJ2-2; 14 bases map to TRBD2. The germline gives CDR1 LGHDT, CDR2 YNNKEL (reference sequence). CDR3 length: 18 amino acids. The CDR3 loop reads CASSPRTSGRPDTGELFF. The DNA for the CDR3 is TGTGCCAGCAGCCCTCGGACTAGCGGGAGGCCCGACACTGGGGAGCTGTTTTTT.

Of note for this clonotype: The junction differs from germline at one of its ends, possibly a read error. The CDR3 bases are TGTGCCAGCAGGGGGTACAGTGAGCAGTTCTTC. Encoded protein: CASRGYSEQFF. V gene TRBV28 combines with J gene TRBJ2-5; D remains unclear. Near its end, the DNA agrees better with TRBJ2-1, so the J call may be wrong. This CDR3 has 11 residues. The germline V gene has CDR1 MDHEN and CDR2 SYDVKM.

The V and J genes are TRBV7-3 and TRBJ2-2; D is undetermined. The CDR3 is 14 residues long. Deletions cut 5 bases from V and 3 bases from J, with 10 bases between. From germline, CDR1 is SGHTA and CDR2 FQGTGA. CDR3 region: CASSPEMDTGELFF. The DNA of the CDR3 is TGTGCCAGCAGCCCAGAGATGGACACCGGGGAGCTGTTTTTT.

A few counts support this clonotype. V usage is TRBV28 and J usage is TRBJ2-5, with unresolved D. The DNA end lines up better with TRBJ2-1; the J call may be wrong. The CDR3 has 15 residues. Germline CDR1 reads MDHEN; CDR2 reads SYDVKM. CDR3 nucleotides: TGTGCCAGCAGCCGGGCTGGTACGCCTTACAATGAGCAGTTCTTC. It translates to CASSRAGTPYNEQFF.

V usage is TRBV7-2 and J usage is TRBJ2-2, with 8 bases identical to TRBD2. With 1 base clipped from V and 5 bases from J, the junction kept 6 bases outside the gene matches. The CDR3 length is 16 residues. Germline CDR1 and CDR2: SGHTA and FQGNSA. CDR3 protein: CASSLVGLGGTGELFF. The CDR3 DNA reads as TGTGCCAGCAGCTTAGTGGGACTAGGGGGGACCGGGGAGCTGTTTTTT.

This chain connects TRBV7-3 to TRBJ2-3; D possibly matches TRBD1 or TRBD2 (8 bases each). The CDR3 covers 17 residues. In germline, CDR1 is SGHTA, CDR2 FQGTGA. V was pared by 5 bases and J by 3 bases, with 21 bases between. CDR3 nucleotide sequence: TGTGCCAGCAGCGCCCGGACAGGGCGCGGGGGGACAGATACGCAGTATTTT. Translation gives CASSARTGRGGTDTQYF.

There are a few counts of this clonotype. The conserved final phenylalanine or tryptophan is absent from the CDR3, which likely points to a read error. V usage is TRBV25-1 and J usage is TRBJ2-4; unclear D gene. Deletions cut 2 bases from V and 2 bases from J, with 10 bases between. The V gene's germline CDR1 is MGHDK and CDR2 SYGVNS. CDR3 size: 15 residues. The CDR3 protein is CASSEPATSKNIQYL. Here the CDR3 DNA reads TGTGCCAGCAGTGAACCCGCGACATCCAAAAACATTCAGTACCTC.

This sequence joins TRBV6-5 and TRBJ2-3; 9 bases fit TRBD1. The V segment lost 6 bases and the J segment 5 bases; nucleotides outside the gene matches: 3. The germline CDR1 and CDR2 sequences are MNHEY and SVGAGI. CDR3 length: 13 residues. CDR3 sequence reads: CASRGTGIDTQYF. The CDR3 DNA is TGTGCCAGCAGAGGGACAGGGATAGATACGCAGTATTTT.

This clonotype was counted a few times. V gene TRBV10-2 combines with J gene TRBJ1-5, with a possible D match to TRBD1 (5 bases). The CDR3 loop spans 13 amino acids. Trimming took off 5 bases at V and 13 bases at J, with 18 bases between the two ends. Germline loops: CDR1 WSHSY, CDR2 SAAADI. In nucleotides, the CDR3 is TGCGCCAGCAGTTTGGGAGAATCGGGGGGTCAGCATTTT. Encoded protein: CASSLGESGGQHF.

This clonotype was detected only a few times. The rearrangement joins TRBV12-3 or TRBV12-4 to TRBJ2-7; D is uncertain. Trimming removed 8 bases from V and 7 bases from J, with 12 bases in between. The CDR3 spans 11 residues. CDR3 amino acids: CASRLGLEQYF. In DNA, the CDR3 is TGTGCCAGCCGCTTAGGGCTGGAGCAGTACTTC.

This clonotype was seen a handful of times. In nucleotides, the CDR3 is TGTGCCAGCAGAGGGTCGAGCGGGAGGGCCGACAATGAGCAGTTCTTC. Translation gives CASRGSSGRADNEQFF. The rearrangement links TRBV6-1 to TRBJ2-1; 10 bases are shared with TRBD2. The CDR3 loop spans 16 amino acids. CDR1 and CDR2 from the germline V gene are MNHNS and SASEGT. The V and J ends lost 6 bases and 5 bases, in that order; junction bases with no gene match: 10.

This clonotype was seen a handful of times. The chain carries TRBV5-1 and TRBJ2-3; D gene unclear. CDR1 is SGHRS, CDR2 YFSETQ, per germline. The CDR3 covers 15 residues. V was cut by 0 bases and J by 1 base, with 9 bases left in between. CDR3 bases: TGCGCCAGCAGCTTGGCCCCGGCTGGCACAGATACGCAGTATTTT. It codes for CASSLAPAGTDTQYF.

This chain connects TRBV12-3 or TRBV12-4 to TRBJ2-7, with D possibly matching TRBD2 (6 bases). CDR3 size: 15 residues. The V gene lost 3 bases and the J gene lost 7 bases, with 19 bases spanning the gap. CDR3 coding DNA: TGTGCCAGCAGTTTTGGCGGGACTCTTTTGGGGGAGCAGTACTTC. The encoded protein is CASSFGGTLLGEQYF.

The chain recombines TRBV29-1 with TRBJ1-1; 7 bases are a match to TRBD1. Germline values: CDR1 SQVTM, CDR2 ANQGSEA. Losses at the gene ends were 4 bases for V and 2 bases for J; bases not matched to a gene: 7. This CDR3 comprises 14 residues. CDR3 coding DNA: TGCAGCGTTGTAAAGACAGGGCTAAACACTGAAGCTTTCTTT. It codes for CSVVKTGLNTEAFF.

This clonotype showed up just a few times. The chain has TRBV20-1 and TRBJ2-1, with D possibly matching TRBD2 (5 bases). The length of the CDR3 is 16 residues. The ends were cut back, 3 bases at V and 0 bases at J, with 15 bases in the middle. Germline CDR1 is DFQATT and CDR2 is SNEGSKA (reference sequence). Written as DNA, the CDR3 is TGCAGTGCTAGCGCGGTTGGCGGGTTCTCCTACAATGAGCAGTTCTTC. Translation gives CSASAVGGFSYNEQFF.

This clonotype showed up just a few times. V is TRBV4-1 and J is TRBJ1-6; no reliable D call. The ends were cut back, 4 bases at V and 7 bases at J, with 11 bases in the middle. CDR1 MGHRA and CDR2 YSYEKL come from the germline V gene. The CDR3 runs 14 residues. This chain's CDR3 is CASSPISANSPLHF. The CDR3 DNA reads as TGCGCCAGCAGCCCGATATCGGCGAATTCACCCCTCCACTTT.

This clonotype was found a few times. At one end, the junction sequence differs from germline, possibly due to a read error. CDR3 nucleotide sequence: TGTGCCAGCAGCCGCTCGAATTTGCTTGGCGAAAAACTGGTTTTT. Amino acid sequence: CASSRSNLLGEKLVF. The chain employs TRBV6-5 and TRBJ1-4, with D unclear. Germline V gene sequence: CDR1 MNHEY, CDR2 SVGAGI. The CDR3 runs 15 residues.